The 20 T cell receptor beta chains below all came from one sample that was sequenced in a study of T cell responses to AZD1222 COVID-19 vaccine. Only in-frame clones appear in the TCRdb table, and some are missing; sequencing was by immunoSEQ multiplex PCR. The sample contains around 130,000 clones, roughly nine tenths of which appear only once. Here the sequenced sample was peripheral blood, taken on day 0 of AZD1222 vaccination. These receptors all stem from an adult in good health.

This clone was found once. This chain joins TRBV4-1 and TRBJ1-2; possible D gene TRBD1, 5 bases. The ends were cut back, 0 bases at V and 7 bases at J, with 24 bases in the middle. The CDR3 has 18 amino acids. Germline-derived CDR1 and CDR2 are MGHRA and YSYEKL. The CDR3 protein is CASSQEWSGNPIRGGYTF. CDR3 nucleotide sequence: TGCGCCAGCAGCCAAGAATGGTCAGGGAATCCTATAAGGGGTGGCTACACCTTC.

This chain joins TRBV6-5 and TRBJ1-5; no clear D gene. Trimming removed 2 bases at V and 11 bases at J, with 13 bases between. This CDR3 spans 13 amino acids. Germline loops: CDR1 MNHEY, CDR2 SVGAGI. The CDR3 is CASSYRSAGAQHF. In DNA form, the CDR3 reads TGTGCCAGCAGTTACAGGTCCGCCGGGGCCCAGCATTTT.

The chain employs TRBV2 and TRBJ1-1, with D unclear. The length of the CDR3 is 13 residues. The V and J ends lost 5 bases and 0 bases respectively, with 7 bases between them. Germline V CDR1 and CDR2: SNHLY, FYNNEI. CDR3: CASSSIMNTEAFF. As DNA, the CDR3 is TGTGCCAGCAGTTCTATTATGAACACTGAAGCTTTCTTT.

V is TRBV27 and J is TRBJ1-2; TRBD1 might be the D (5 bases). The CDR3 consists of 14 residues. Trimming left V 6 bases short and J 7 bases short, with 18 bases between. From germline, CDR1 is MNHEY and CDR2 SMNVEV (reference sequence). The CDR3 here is CASSHSSDNIGYTF. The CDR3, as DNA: TGTGCCAGCAGCCATAGCTCGGACAATATTGGCTACACCTTC.

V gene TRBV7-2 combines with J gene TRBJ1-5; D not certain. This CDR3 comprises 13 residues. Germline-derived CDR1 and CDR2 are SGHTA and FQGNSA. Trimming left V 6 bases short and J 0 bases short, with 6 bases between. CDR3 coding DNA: TGTGCCAGCAGTCGGAGTAGCAATCAGCCCCAGCATTTT. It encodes CASSRSSNQPQHF.

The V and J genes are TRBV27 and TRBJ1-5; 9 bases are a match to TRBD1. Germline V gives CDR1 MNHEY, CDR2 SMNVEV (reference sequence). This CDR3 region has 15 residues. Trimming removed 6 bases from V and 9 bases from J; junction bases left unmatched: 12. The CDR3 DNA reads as TGTGCCAGCAGCTCACAGGGGGCGGTTATTCGGCCCCAGCATTTT. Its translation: CASSSQGAVIRPQHF.

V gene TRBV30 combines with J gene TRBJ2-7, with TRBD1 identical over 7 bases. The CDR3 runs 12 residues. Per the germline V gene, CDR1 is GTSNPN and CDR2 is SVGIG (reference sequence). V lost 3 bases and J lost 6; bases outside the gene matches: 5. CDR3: CAWRDPGGEQYF. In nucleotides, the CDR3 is TGTGCCTGGAGGGACCCAGGGGGCGAGCAGTACTTC.

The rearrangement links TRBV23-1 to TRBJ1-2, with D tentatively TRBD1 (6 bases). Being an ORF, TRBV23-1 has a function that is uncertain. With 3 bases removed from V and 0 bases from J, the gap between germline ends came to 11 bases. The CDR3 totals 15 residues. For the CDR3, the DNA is TGCGCCAGCAGTCAGTACCGACAGGCTAACTATGGCTACACCTTC. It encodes CASSQYRQANYGYTF.

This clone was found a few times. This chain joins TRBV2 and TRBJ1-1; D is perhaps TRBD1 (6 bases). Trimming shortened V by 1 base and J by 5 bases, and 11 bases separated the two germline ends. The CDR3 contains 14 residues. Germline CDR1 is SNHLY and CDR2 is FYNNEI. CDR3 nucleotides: TGTGCCAGCAGTGAAGGTCAAACAGGGACTGAAGCTTTCTTT. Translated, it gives CASSEGQTGTEAFF. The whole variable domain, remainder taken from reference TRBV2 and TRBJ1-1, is EPEVTQTPSHQVTQMGQEVILRCVPISNHLYFYWYRQILGQKVEFLVSFYNNEISEKSEIFDDQFSVERPDGSNFTLKIRSTKLEDSAMYFCASSEGQTGTEAFFGQGTRLTVV.

CDR3 sequence: CASSIGRGQANNQPQHF. CDR3 sequence (DNA): TGTGCCAGTAGTATAGGGAGGGGACAGGCCAACAATCAGCCCCAGCATTTT. V gene TRBV19 combines with J gene TRBJ1-5; 8 nucleotides align to TRBD1. Germline V gene data show CDR1 as LNHDA and CDR2 as SQIVND (reference sequence). The length of the CDR3 is 17 residues. The V segment lost 1 base and the J segment 3 bases; nucleotides outside the gene matches: 8.

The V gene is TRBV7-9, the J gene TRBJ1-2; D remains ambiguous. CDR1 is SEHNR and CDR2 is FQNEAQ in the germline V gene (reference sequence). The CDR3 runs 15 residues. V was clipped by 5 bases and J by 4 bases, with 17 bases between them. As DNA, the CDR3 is TGTGCCAGCAGCGCCCCAGGCGGAACTGTCTATGGCTACACCTTC. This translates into CASSAPGGTVYGYTF. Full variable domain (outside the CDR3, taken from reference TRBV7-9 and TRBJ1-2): DTGVSQNPRHKITKRGQNVTFRCDPISEHNRLYWYRQTLGQGPEFLTYFQNEAQLEKSRLLSDRFSAERPKGSFSTLEIQRTEQGDSAMYLCASSAPGGTVYGYTFGSGTRLTVV.

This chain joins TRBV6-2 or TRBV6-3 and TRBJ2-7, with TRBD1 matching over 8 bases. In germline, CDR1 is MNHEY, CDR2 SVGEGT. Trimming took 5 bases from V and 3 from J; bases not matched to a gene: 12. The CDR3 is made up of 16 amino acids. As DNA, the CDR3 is TGTGCCAGCAGTCCGCTTGGGGGGACAGGACTCTACGAGCAGTACTTC. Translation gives CASSPLGGTGLYEQYF.

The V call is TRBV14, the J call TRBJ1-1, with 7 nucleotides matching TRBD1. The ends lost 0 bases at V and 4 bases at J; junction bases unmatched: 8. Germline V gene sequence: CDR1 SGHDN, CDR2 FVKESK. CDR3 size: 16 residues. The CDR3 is CASSQDFSGGGTEAFF. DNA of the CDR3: TGTGCCAGCAGCCAAGATTTTTCAGGGGGAGGCACTGAAGCTTTCTTT. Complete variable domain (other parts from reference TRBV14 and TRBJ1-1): EAGVTQFPSHSVIEKGQTVTLRCDPISGHDNLYWYRRVMGKEIKFLLHFVKESKQDESGMPNNRFLAERTGGTYSTLKVQPAELEDSGVYFCASSQDFSGGGTEAFFGQGTRLTVV.

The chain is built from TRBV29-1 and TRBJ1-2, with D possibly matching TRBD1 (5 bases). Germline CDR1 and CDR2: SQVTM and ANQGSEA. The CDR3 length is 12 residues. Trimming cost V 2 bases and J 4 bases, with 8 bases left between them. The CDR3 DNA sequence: TGCAGCGTTGAAAGGGGCAGCTATGGCTACACCTTC. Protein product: CSVERGSYGYTF.

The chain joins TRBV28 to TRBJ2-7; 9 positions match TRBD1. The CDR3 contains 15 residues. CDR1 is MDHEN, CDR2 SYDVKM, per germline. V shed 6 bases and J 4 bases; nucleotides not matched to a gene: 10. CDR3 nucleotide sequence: TGTGCCAGCAGGGGGACCGGGACAGGGAGGTACGAGCAGTACTTC. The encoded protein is CASRGTGTGRYEQYF.

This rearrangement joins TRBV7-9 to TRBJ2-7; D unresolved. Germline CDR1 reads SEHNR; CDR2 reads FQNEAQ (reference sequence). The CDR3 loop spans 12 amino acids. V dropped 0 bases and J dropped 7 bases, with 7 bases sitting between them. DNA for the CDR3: TGTGCCAGCAGCTTAGCTGATGAGGAGCAGTACTTC. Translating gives CASSLADEEQYF. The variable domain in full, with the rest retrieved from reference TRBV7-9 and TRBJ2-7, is DTGVSQNPRHKITKRGQNVTFRCDPISEHNRLYWYRQTLGQGPEFLTYFQNEAQLEKSRLLSDRFSAERPKGSFSTLEIQRTEQGDSAMYLCASSLADEEQYFGPGTRLTVT.

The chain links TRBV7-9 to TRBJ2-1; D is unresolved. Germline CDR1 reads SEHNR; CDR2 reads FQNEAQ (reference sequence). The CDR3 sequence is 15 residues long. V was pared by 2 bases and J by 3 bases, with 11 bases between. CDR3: CASSLSGKGYNEQFF. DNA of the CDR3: TGTGCCAGCAGCTTAAGTGGGAAGGGCTACAATGAGCAGTTCTTC.

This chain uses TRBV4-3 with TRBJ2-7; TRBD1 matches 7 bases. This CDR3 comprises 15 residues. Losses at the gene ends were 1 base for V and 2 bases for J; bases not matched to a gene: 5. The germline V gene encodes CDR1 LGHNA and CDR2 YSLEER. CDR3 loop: CASSQGTGQTYEQYF. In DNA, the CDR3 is TGCGCCAGCAGCCAAGGTACGGGACAGACCTACGAGCAGTACTTC.

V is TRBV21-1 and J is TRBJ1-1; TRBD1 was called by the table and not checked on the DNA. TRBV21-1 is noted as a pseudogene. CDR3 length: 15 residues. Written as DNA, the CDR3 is TGTGCCAGCAGCAAGGGGCGGACGGGGAACACTGAAGCTTTCTTT. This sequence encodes CASSKGRTGNTEAFF.

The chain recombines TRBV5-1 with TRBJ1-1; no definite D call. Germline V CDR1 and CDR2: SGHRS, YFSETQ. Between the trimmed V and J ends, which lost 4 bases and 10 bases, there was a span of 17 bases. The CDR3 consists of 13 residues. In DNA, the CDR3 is TGCGCCAGCAGCATCCGGACGCTAGAGCCAGCTTTCTTT. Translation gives CASSIRTLEPAFF.